This entry describes one T cell receptor (beta chain). What it binds is not known. The sample comes from a study of early T cells in non-severe SARS-CoV-2 infection. In the study overall: Sequencing of unsorted whole blood was done on bulk RNA, leaving chains unpaired.

The CDR3 covers 16 residues. Germline values: CDR1 MGHRA, CDR2 YSYEKL. Trimming at V came to 0 bases and at J to 14 bases, leaving 10 bases not matched to a gene. Study results and limitations: Sequences matched to VDJdb favored anti-spike CD8 responses, while private and CD4 specificities were missed.

Unique molecular identifier tags were affixed to discrete cDNA molecules. TCRdb re-called the 5' RACE reads with MiXCR, one entry per CDR3 protein. The sample carries tens of thousands of distinct CDR3 sequences, 10% to 15% recorded once. The chain is built from TRBV4-1 and TRBJ2-1; 13 nucleotides align to TRBD2. Input material: whole blood. The receptor's source is an adult who was a healthcare worker with PCR-confirmed SARS-CoV-2 infection or an uninfected control (not recorded which). CDR3 DNA: TGCGCCAGCAGCCAAGATCTGAGGACTAGCGGGAGAATTAAGTTCTTC. Its translation is CASSQDLRTSGRIKFF.